Each of the 22 T cell receptor beta chains below was sequenced from the same sample in a study of cytomegalovirus exposure and HLA in healthy donors. Only in-frame clones appear in the TCRdb table, and some are missing; sequencing was by immunoSEQ multiplex PCR. Of about 160,000 clones in the sample, around four fifths were seen once. Sequencing was carried out using PBMCs. The receptors stem from a man between 25 and 39 years old in good health and CMV-seropositive.

V gene TRBV7-2 combines with J gene TRBJ2-3; 8 bases align to TRBD1. V shed 4 bases, J shed 2 bases, and the junction held 5 bases outside the gene matches. Germline V gives CDR1 SGHTA, CDR2 FQGNSA. The CDR3 is 15 amino acids. The CDR3 DNA reads TGTGCCAGCAGCTCCCCAGGGGGCGCCACAGATACGCAGTATTTT. Its protein is CASSSPGGATDTQYF.

The chain combines TRBV19 with TRBJ1-2; TRBD1 matches at 8 bases. Germline V gene data show CDR1 as LNHDA and CDR2 as SQIVND (reference sequence). CDR3 size: 14 residues. V shed 3 bases and J 6 bases; nucleotides not matched to a gene: 6. The CDR3 loop is CASSIGQGRDGYTF. The CDR3 DNA reads TGTGCCAGTAGTATTGGACAGGGAAGGGATGGCTACACCTTC. The full variable domain, its missing parts supplied by reference TRBV19 and TRBJ1-2, is DGGITQSPKYLFRKEGQNVTLSCEQNLNHDAMYWYRQDPGQGLRLIYYSQIVNDFQKGDIAEGYSVSREKKESFPLTVTSAQKNPTAFYLCASSIGQGRDGYTFGSGTRLTVV.

V is TRBV2 and J is TRBJ1-4, with TRBD1 as a possible D gene (5 bases). The germline V gene encodes CDR1 SNHLY and CDR2 FYNNEI. V was cut by 3 bases and J by 4 bases, with 12 bases left in between. The CDR3 consists of 15 residues. CDR3 sequence reads: CASSDDQGGNEKLFF. The CDR3 DNA follows: TGTGCCAGCAGTGACGATCAGGGAGGTAATGAAAAACTGTTTTTT.

The V call is TRBV30, the J call TRBJ2-7, with TRBD1 identical over 10 bases. This CDR3 contains 14 residues. The V segment lost 3 bases and the J segment 3 bases; nucleotides outside the gene matches: 5. CDR1 is GTSNPN, CDR2 SVGIG, per germline (reference sequence). Here the CDR3 DNA reads TGTGCCTGGAGCGGCCGGGACAGGGGCTACGAGCAGTACTTC. Its translation is CAWSGRDRGYEQYF.

V is TRBV27 and J is TRBJ1-2, with 7 bases lining up with TRBD1. The CDR3 extends over 16 amino acids. With 5 bases clipped from V and 4 bases from J, the junction kept 13 bases outside the gene matches. From germline, CDR1 is MNHEY and CDR2 SMNVEV (reference sequence). CDR3 in amino acids: CASSQGGGQTIYGYTF. In nucleotides, the CDR3 is TGTGCCAGCAGTCAAGGAGGGGGACAGACTATCTATGGCTACACCTTC.

V usage is TRBV11-2 and J usage is TRBJ2-7; TRBD1 agrees at 7 bases. J was trimmed by 3 bases and V by 5 bases; bases with no gene match: 4. There are 13 residues in the CDR3. Per the germline V gene, CDR1 is SGHAT and CDR2 is FQNNGV. The CDR3 here is CASSQGTVYEQYF. CDR3 coding DNA: TGTGCCAGCAGCCAAGGGACAGTCTACGAGCAGTACTTC.

This clone showed up just a few times. At one end, the junction sequence differs from germline, possibly due to a read error. The V and J genes are TRBV7-7 and TRBJ2-1, with a tentative D call TRBD2 (6 bases). The CDR3 is 13 residues long. Germline lookup yields CDR1 SSHAT and CDR2 FNYEAQ (reference sequence). CDR3 coding DNA: TGTGCTAGCAGCAAATCGCAGGGAGGTGAGCAGTTCTTC. It translates to CASSKSQGGEQFF.

This chain connects TRBV29-1 to TRBJ2-5; 10 nucleotides agree with TRBD1. The CDR3 runs 13 residues. V was clipped by 5 bases and J by 4 bases; unmatched bases: 4. Germline V gene sequence: CDR1 SQVTM, CDR2 ANQGSEA. CDR3 region: CSVLTGGVETQYF. The CDR3 region has the DNA TGCAGCGTTTTGACAGGGGGCGTAGAGACCCAGTACTTC.

The chain couples TRBV27 to TRBJ2-7; a possible D gene is TRBD1 (6 bases). CDR1 and CDR2 (germline): MNHEY, SMNVEV (reference sequence). The V gene lost 6 bases and the J gene lost 8 bases, with 17 bases spanning the gap. This CDR3 has 13 residues. The CDR3 here is CASRPPGVSKQYF. For the CDR3, the DNA is TGTGCCAGCAGACCTCCAGGGGTGAGCAAGCAGTACTTC.

V gene TRBV7-2 combines with J gene TRBJ1-2; the match to TRBD1 covers 9 bases. The V and J ends lost 1 base and 4 bases, in that order; junction bases with no gene match: 1. This CDR3 region has 14 residues. The germline CDR1 and CDR2 sequences are SGHTA and FQGNSA. CDR3 residues: CASSLGDRAYGYTF. The DNA of the CDR3 is TGTGCCAGCAGCTTAGGGGACAGGGCCTATGGCTACACCTTC.

Points on this clone: Within the sample, other DNA sequences also encode this same CDR3. The chain couples TRBV15 to TRBJ2-3; 7 bases fit TRBD1. Germline values: CDR1 LNHNV, CDR2 YYDKDF (reference sequence). The CDR3 is made up of 14 amino acids. The trim removed 4 bases at V and 1 base at J, leaving 2 bases unmatched. Written as DNA, the CDR3 is TGTGCCACCAGCATAGGGACAGGCACAGATACGCAGTATTTT. It yields the protein CATSIGTGTDTQYF. Full variable domain (missing parts from reference TRBV15 and TRBJ2-3): DAMVIQNPRYQVTQFGKPVTLSCSQTLNHNVMYWYQQKSSQAPKLLFHYYDKDFNNEADTPDNFQSRRPNTSFCFLDIRSPGLGDTAMYLCATSIGTGTDTQYFGPGTRLTVL.

The table lists this clone with a few counts. The V call is TRBV2, the J call TRBJ2-1; 7 bases match TRBD2. With 6 bases clipped from V and 5 bases from J, the junction kept 7 bases outside the gene matches. The CDR3 contains 14 residues. Germline CDR1 reads SNHLY; CDR2 reads FYNNEI. CDR3 nucleotide sequence: TGTGCCAGCAGCCTCCTAGCGGTTGACAATGAGCAGTTCTTC. It is translated as CASSLLAVDNEQFF.

The CDR3 spells CASSQGSGTGLGYGYTF. CDR3 nucleotide sequence: TGCGCCAGCAGCCAAGGGTCCGGGACAGGGCTTGGATATGGCTACACCTTC. V and J are TRBV4-3 and TRBJ1-2; 9 nucleotides line up with TRBD1. V lost 1 base and J lost 5; bases outside the gene matches: 11. Per the germline V gene, CDR1 is LGHNA and CDR2 is YSLEER. This CDR3 contains 17 residues.

The chain joins TRBV9 to TRBJ2-5; 8 bases are shared with TRBD1. The length of the CDR3 is 15 residues. Trimming took 4 bases from V and 5 from J; bases not matched to a gene: 10. The germline CDR1 and CDR2 sequences are SGDLS and YYNGEE. CDR3 DNA sequence: TGTGCCAGCAGCTCGGGGCCCCGACAGGGGGAGACCCAGTACTTC. This encodes CASSSGPRQGETQYF.

The rearrangement uses TRBV5-4 and TRBJ1-2; weak D call: TRBD1 (6 bases). Trimming took off 4 bases at V and 8 bases at J, with 15 bases between the two ends. This CDR3 region has 13 residues. Germline assignment: CDR1 SGHNT and CDR2 YYREEE (reference sequence). CDR3 DNA: TGTGCCAGCAGCCCAGGACAGAGGGGAGGCTACACCTTC. It codes for CASSPGQRGGYTF.

The gene calls are TRBV29-1 and TRBJ2-3; 14 bases agree with TRBD2. CDR3 length equals 16 residues. From germline, CDR1 is SQVTM and CDR2 ANQGSEA. V was pared by 4 bases and J by 5 bases, with 8 bases of the junction left unmatched. The CDR3 DNA reads TGCAGCGTTGGGTCCCACGGGACTAGCGGGGGAGATACGCAGTATTTT. Translated, it gives CSVGSHGTSGGDTQYF.

This sequence joins TRBV7-9 and TRBJ1-4; weak D call: TRBD1 (6 bases). The CDR3 has 14 residues. Trimming pared 2 bases from V and 4 bases from J, leaving 8 bases between. CDR1 is SEHNR, CDR2 FQNEAQ, per germline (reference sequence). The DNA of the CDR3 is TGTGCCAGCAGCTTAACAGGGATTAATGAAAAACTGTTTTTT. Its translation: CASSLTGINEKLFF.

This clone showed up just a few times. This rearrangement joins TRBV5-4 to TRBJ2-5, with TRBD1 matching 10 bases. The CDR3 covers 16 residues. With V trimmed by 4 bases and J by 5 bases, 11 bases remained unmatched. Germline CDR1 and CDR2: SGHNT and YYREEE (reference sequence). DNA for the CDR3: TGTGCCAGCAGCCTCGGGACAGGGGAGATCGGGGAGACCCAGTACTTC. Protein sequence: CASSLGTGEIGETQYF.

The rearrangement uses TRBV6-1 and TRBJ1-2; D might be TRBD1 (5 bases). V lost 4 bases and J lost 8, with 11 bases in between. The CDR3 has 12 amino acids. Per germline, CDR1 MNHNS and CDR2 SASEGT. In DNA form, the CDR3 reads TGTGCCAGCAGTGTACGGAGGGGCGGCTACACCTTC. Its protein is CASSVRRGGYTF.

The genes are TRBV7-2 and TRBJ1-5; 8 nucleotides agree with TRBD1. The V gene end was trimmed by 5 bases and the J gene end by 2 bases; junction bases not matched to a gene: 8. Germline V gene sequence: CDR1 SGHTA, CDR2 FQGNSA. The CDR3 has 16 amino acids. The CDR3 here is CASSADRGGGNQPQHF. In nucleotides, the CDR3 is TGTGCCAGCAGCGCCGACAGGGGCGGTGGCAATCAGCCCCAGCATTTT. The full variable domain, its missing parts supplied by reference TRBV7-2 and TRBJ1-5, is GAGVSQSPSNKVTEKGKDVELRCDPISGHTALYWYRQSLGQGLEFLIYFQGNSAPDKSGLPSDRFSAERTGGSVSTLTIQRTQQEDSAVYLCASSADRGGGNQPQHFGDGTRLSIL.

The V call is TRBV19, the J call TRBJ2-7; 7 positions agree with TRBD2. The CDR3 runs to 13 residues. Germline V gene sequence: CDR1 LNHDA, CDR2 SQIVND (reference sequence). V shed 0 bases, J shed 12 bases, and the junction held 8 bases outside the gene matches. CDR3 sequence (DNA): TGTGCCAGTAGTATAGATCGAGCGGGGAACATGTACTTC. This encodes CASSIDRAGNMYF.

This clone was detected only a few times. This chain links TRBV2 with TRBJ1-2; maybe TRBD1 (6 bases). From germline, CDR1 is SNHLY and CDR2 FYNNEI. The CDR3 consists of 12 residues. V lost 6 bases, J lost 4 bases, and 9 bases lay in between. The CDR3 sequence: CASRGQSYGYTF. The CDR3, as DNA: TGTGCCAGCAGAGGACAGTCCTATGGCTACACCTTC.